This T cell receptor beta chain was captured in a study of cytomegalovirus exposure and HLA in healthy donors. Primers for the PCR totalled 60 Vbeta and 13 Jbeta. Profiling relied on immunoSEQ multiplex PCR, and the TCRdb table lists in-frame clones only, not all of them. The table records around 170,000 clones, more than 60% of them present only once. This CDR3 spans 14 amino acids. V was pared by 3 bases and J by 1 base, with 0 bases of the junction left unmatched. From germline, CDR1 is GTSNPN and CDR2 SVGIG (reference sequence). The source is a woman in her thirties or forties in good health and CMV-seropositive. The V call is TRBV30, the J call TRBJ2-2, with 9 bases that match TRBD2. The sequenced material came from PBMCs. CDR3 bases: TGTGCCTGGAGACTAGCGGGGAACACCGGGGAGCTGTTTTTT. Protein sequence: CAWRLAGNTGELFF.